These 27 T cell receptor delta chains share one sample of origin, sequenced in a study of gamma-delta T cells after stem cell transplantation. TCRdb re-called clones from the RT-PCR reads via CATT. The data contain about 230 delta-chain clones, about 50% of them seen just once; the ten biggest clones take up over 40%. The sequencing input was gamma-delta T cells. These receptor sequences come from a human donor. It is not recorded whose cells these are; they may come from a transplant donor.

As concerns this clone: It differs at one base from a far larger clone, so likely a read error. V usage is TRDV2 and J usage is TRDJ3; no reliable D call. Trimming stripped 1 base from V and 0 bases from J, with 24 bases between. The CDR3 runs 22 residues. Germline assignment: CDR1 GEAIGNYY and CDR2 EKD. DNA of the CDR3: TGTGCCTGTGACACTGGAACTGAGGGTTCTCTCTTAAGCTCCTGGGACACCCGACAGATGTTTTTC. Translated, it gives CACDTGTEGSLLSSWDTRQMFF.

A word on this clone: A far larger clone is one nucleotide away, so this likely arose from a read error. The rearrangement joins TRDV2 to TRDJ1; 9 nucleotides align to TRDD3. Germline CDR1 and CDR2: GEAIGNYY and EKD. CDR3 length: 15 amino acids. The CDR3 DNA is TGTGCCTGTGACACCGTTGGGGATACGGCCGATAAACCCATCTTT. It specifies CACDTVGDTADKPIF.

Concerning this clone: This may stem from a read error, because a much larger clone lies one nucleotide away. V usage is TRDV2 and J usage is TRDJ1; the D gene is possibly TRDD3 (5 bases). The CDR3 is 22 amino acids. Per the germline V gene, CDR1 is GEAIGNYY and CDR2 is EKD. Between the trimmed V and J ends, which lost 1 base and 0 bases, there was a span of 32 bases. The CDR3 DNA is TGTGCCTGTGACACGGTGGGGCTGCGTGAGGGCGTGGGGAGCCCGTACACCGATAAACTCATCTTT. Translating gives CACDTVGLREGVGSPYTDKLIF.

The sample holds a few counts of this clone. A read error is likely here: a far larger clone is one base away. The chain joins TRDV2 to TRDJ1; 10 bases fit TRDD3. The CDR3 totals 16 residues. Germline CDR1 GEAIGNYY, CDR2 EKD. CDR3 region: CARDTGDGGYPNKLIF. CDR3 DNA sequence: TGTGCCCGTGACACCGGCGATGGGGGATACCCTAATAAACTCATCTTT.

Notes on this clone: In the same sample, other DNA sequences code for this CDR3. This sequence joins TRDV1 and TRDJ1; 9 bases map to TRDD3. Germline lookup yields CDR1 TSWWSYY and CDR2 QGS. After removal of 3 bases from V and 7 bases from J, the junction contained 27 bases not matched to a gene. The CDR3 is 21 amino acids. The CDR3 reads CALGEQSVLPYWGRPFSKLIF. DNA of the CDR3: TGTGCTCTTGGGGAGCAATCGGTCCTACCATACTGGGGGAGACCTTTTTCTAAACTCATCTTT.

As for this clone: Given a much more abundant clone one base away, this may be a read error. The chain couples TRDV2 to TRDJ1; D might be TRDD3 (5 bases). Germline assignment: CDR1 GEAIGNYY and CDR2 EKD. The CDR3 covers 18 residues. The CDR3 sequence is CACDTVPPPGGHTDKPIF. The CDR3 DNA is TGTGCCTGTGACACCGTGCCCCCCCCCGGGGGTCACACCGATAAACCCATCTTT.

About this clone itself: It is likely a read error: a sequence one base away is far more abundant. V gene TRDV2 combines with J gene TRDJ3; the D gene is possibly TRDD3 (5 bases). This CDR3 comprises 19 residues. Germline V gene lookup returns CDR1 GEAIGNYY and CDR2 EKD. CDR3 nucleotide sequence: TGTGCCTGTGGCACCGTACTGGCCCCGAGCTCCTGGGACACCCGACAGATGTTTTTC. This encodes CACGTVLAPSSWDTRQMFF.

V gene TRDV2 combines with J gene TRDJ1, with 13 bases that match TRDD3. Unmatched junction bases numbered 16, after V lost 3 bases and J lost 1 base. CDR3 size: 20 residues. Germline assignment: CDR1 GEAIGNYY and CDR2 EKD. This chain's CDR3 is CACDAVLLGDTRGCTDKLIF. The DNA for the CDR3 is TGTGCCTGTGACGCCGTTTTACTGGGGGATACGCGTGGATGCACCGATAAACTCATCTTT.

By frequency in the sample, this clone is large. Other DNA sequences in this specimen translate into the identical CDR3. The V gene is TRDV2, the J gene TRDJ2, with a weak D call TRDD3 (5 bases). V lost 2 bases, J lost 6 bases, and 21 bases lay in between. This CDR3 is built from 17 residues. The germline CDR1 and CDR2 sequences are GEAIGNYY and EKD. The CDR3 protein is CACDNVDGGRWAAQLFF. DNA for the CDR3: TGTGCCTGTGACAACGTGGACGGGGGCCGCTGGGCAGCACAACTCTTCTTT.

This clone counts as large. In DNA form, the CDR3 reads TGTGCCTGTGACATTCTCGCTGGGGGAACCACCAGCGATAAACTCATCTTT. Protein: CACDILAGGTTSDKLIF. The chain has TRDV2 and TRDJ1, with 8 bases that match TRDD3. This CDR3 is 17 amino acids long. Germline V CDR1 and CDR2: GEAIGNYY, EKD. Germline trimming cut 2 bases from V and 4 bases from J; bases unmatched to any gene: 14.

The table lists this clone with a count of one. The junction departs from the called germline gene at one end, perhaps through a read error. This chain connects TRDV1 to TRDJ3, with 8 bases identical to TRDD3. The germline CDR1 and CDR2 sequences are TSWWSYY and QGS. The CDR3 totals 26 residues. The CDR3 sequence is CALGELATPWLGLGVLNSRDTRQMFF. As DNA, the CDR3 is TGTGCTCTTGGGGAACTAGCAACCCCCTGGCTGGGACTGGGGGTGCTAAACTCCCGGGACACCCGACAGATGTTTTTC.

By share, this clone ranks as hyperexpanded. This CDR3 is also generated by other DNA sequences in the sample. The V gene is TRDV2, the J gene TRDJ1, with 12 positions matching TRDD3. This CDR3 is built from 17 residues. Germline V gene sequence: CDR1 GEAIGNYY, CDR2 EKD. With 2 bases clipped from V and 0 bases from J, the junction kept 6 bases outside the gene matches. The CDR3 nucleotides are TGTGCCTGTGACAATGTACTGGGGGATACTTACACCGATAAACTCATCTTT. Its translation is CACDNVLGDTYTDKLIF.

Points on this clone: A read error is likely here: a far larger clone is one base away. Other DNA sequences from this sample encode an identical CDR3 as well. This chain connects TRDV2 to TRDJ1, with 8 nucleotides matching TRDD3. Germline V gene data show CDR1 as GEAIGNYY and CDR2 as EKD. This CDR3 comprises 18 residues. In nucleotides, the CDR3 is TGCGCCTGTGACACCGTAACTGGGGGGCCACCTTACACCGATAAACTCATCTTT. It encodes CACDTVTGGPPYTDKLIF.

This clone is labeled as large (0.1 to 1%). Here the CDR3 DNA reads TGTGCCTGTGACACGATGCTCCAGCCTGGGGGCCCTCCCCACACCGATAAACTCATCTTT. The encoded protein is CACDTMLQPGGPPHTDKLIF. This chain joins TRDV2 and TRDJ1; TRDD3 matches at 7 bases. V lost 1 base to trimming and J lost 0 bases; unmatched junction nucleotides: 19. Germline-derived CDR1 and CDR2 are GEAIGNYY and EKD. This CDR3 comprises 20 residues.

As to this clone: One end of the junction does not line up with germline, which may come from a read error. V usage is TRDV2 and J usage is TRDJ3; 11 nucleotides match TRDD3. The CDR3 extends over 19 amino acids. Germline CDR1 reads GEAIGNYY; CDR2 reads EKD. The CDR3 DNA reads TGTGCCCGTGACAGTACTGGGGGATATAGTTCTTGGGACACCCGACAGATGTTTTTC. It yields the protein CARDSTGGYSSWDTRQMFF.

By frequency in the sample, this clone is large. The chain joins TRDV2 to TRDJ1, with TRDD3 identical over 11 bases. Germline trimming cut 3 bases from V and 8 bases from J; bases unmatched to any gene: 10. CDR1 is GEAIGNYY and CDR2 is EKD in the germline V gene. CDR3 length: 15 residues. The CDR3 region is CACDFLLGDMSKLIF. The CDR3 bases are TGTGCCTGTGACTTTTTACTGGGGGATATGTCAAAACTCATCTTT.

A remark on this clone: This may be a read error: a much more frequent sequence differs by one nucleotide. This sequence joins TRDV2 and TRDJ1; possibly TRDD3 for D (6 bases). CDR1 and CDR2 (germline): GEAIGNYY, EKD. The CDR3 covers 13 residues. The CDR3 bases are TGTGCCTGTGATGGACTGGGTTCCGATAAACCCATCTTT. This codes for CACDGLGSDKPIF.

Judged by abundance, this clone is hyperexpanded. V usage is TRDV2 and J usage is TRDJ1; weak D call: TRDD3 (6 bases). Germline V gives CDR1 GEAIGNYY, CDR2 EKD. V was cut by 7 bases and J by 0 bases, with 20 bases left in between. CDR3 length equals 16 residues. CDR3 bases: TGTGCCTGCGACCCTCTGGGGATCGCCGACACCGATAAACTCATCTTT. Residues: CACDPLGIADTDKLIF.

The V call is TRDV2, the J call TRDJ1, with 11 nucleotides matching TRDD3. CDR1 and CDR2 from the germline V gene are GEAIGNYY and EKD. Trimming at V came to 3 bases and at J to 3 bases, leaving 5 bases not matched to a gene. The CDR3 has 15 amino acids. The CDR3 DNA is TGTGCCTGTGACGTCCTGGGGGATACTTCCGATAAACTCATCTTT. Translation gives CACDVLGDTSDKLIF.

In its sample, this clone is large (0.1 to 1%). The chain recombines TRDV2 with TRDJ1, with TRDD3 identical over 13 bases. Looked up from germline, CDR1 is GEAIGNYY and CDR2 is EKD. The V gene end was trimmed by 2 bases and the J gene end by 4 bases; junction bases not matched to a gene: 15. This CDR3 has 19 residues. The CDR3 here is CACDSLLNTGGYDSDKLIF. The DNA of the CDR3 is TGTGCCTGTGACAGCCTCCTGAATACTGGGGGATACGACAGCGATAAACTCATCTTT.

Concerning this clone itself: A far larger clone is one base from this, pointing to a likely read error. The CDR3 nucleotides are TGTGCCTGTGACGATGTACTGGGGGATACTTACACCGATAAACTCATCTTT. It yields the protein CACDDVLGDTYTDKLIF. The chain couples TRDV2 to TRDJ1; 12 bases are shared with TRDD3. Germline lookup yields CDR1 GEAIGNYY and CDR2 EKD. Unmatched junction bases numbered 7, after V lost 3 bases and J lost 0 bases. The CDR3 has 17 amino acids.

In the case of this clone: This likely reflects a read error, since a far larger clone is one base away. CDR3 coding DNA: TGTGCCTGTGACACCGTTTTACTGGGGGATACGCGTAGATACACCGATAAACTCATCTTT. Protein product: CACDTVLLGDTRRYTDKLIF. The chain employs TRDV2 and TRDJ1; 13 bases map to TRDD3. V lost 0 bases to trimming and J lost 0 bases; unmatched junction nucleotides: 12. Germline V gene sequence: CDR1 GEAIGNYY, CDR2 EKD. This CDR3 region has 20 residues.

This clone was seen only a few times. Since a much larger clone is just one base distant, this may be a read error. Other DNA sequences of this sample code for an identical CDR3. This rearrangement joins TRDV2 to TRDJ1; 9 nucleotides match TRDD3. CDR3 size: 15 residues. Looked up from germline, CDR1 is GEAIGNYY and CDR2 is EKD. In DNA, the CDR3 is TGTGCCTGTGACACCGTTGGGGATACGGCCGATAAACTCATCTTC. This encodes CACDTVGDTADKLIF.

In its sample, this clone was seen a few times. This likely stems from a read error, as it lies one base from a far larger clone. The CDR3 is CACDTLGDADKLIF. Written as DNA, the CDR3 is TGTGCCTGTGACACGCTGGGGGATGCCGATAAACTCATCTTT. The chain combines TRDV2 with TRDJ1; the match to TRDD3 covers 9 bases. The CDR3 runs to 14 residues. V lost 1 base and J lost 3; bases outside the gene matches: 2. Germline V CDR1 and CDR2: GEAIGNYY, EKD.

Remarks on this clone: This probably arose from a read error, given a far larger clone one base away. The gene calls are TRDV2 and TRDJ1; 12 bases match TRDD3. This CDR3 contains 17 residues. V gave up 2 bases and J gave up 0 bases; unmatched junction bases: 6. From germline, CDR1 is GEAIGNYY and CDR2 EKD. In nucleotides, the CDR3 is TGTGCCTGTGACAATGCACTGGGGGATACTTACACCGATAAACTCATCTTT. This codes for CACDNALGDTYTDKLIF.

By sample share, this clone is large. The sample has other DNA sequences that encode this CDR3 too. V and J are TRDV2 and TRDJ3; 7 bases are a match to TRDD3. The ends lost 0 bases at V and 0 bases at J; junction bases unmatched: 10. Germline CDR1 is GEAIGNYY and CDR2 is EKD. The CDR3 length is 20 residues. For the CDR3, the DNA is TGTGCCTGTGACACCGGGGGCGTGGGGGACAGCTCCTGGGACACCCGACAGATGTTTTTC. Its translation is CACDTGGVGDSSWDTRQMFF.

To note about this clone: Being one base from a much bigger clone, this may be a read error. The sample has other DNA sequences that encode this CDR3 too. Here the CDR3 DNA reads TGTGCCTGTGACACCGTGGGGGGGTACACCGATAAACTCATCTTC. As protein: CACDTVGGYTDKLIF. The chain has TRDV2 and TRDJ1; tentatively, D is TRDD3 (6 bases). The CDR3 has 15 residues. Germline CDR1 is GEAIGNYY and CDR2 is EKD.